A selection of T cell receptor beta chains follows, all from one sample in a study of T cell changes during pregnancy in multiple sclerosis. Repertoires were generated with immunoSEQ multiplex PCR, while TCRdb's copy carries only in-frame clones and drops some. Here the sample spans about 68,000 clones, less than 95% being singletons. The sample in question was peripheral blood, obtained in the third trimester of pregnancy. These TCRs come from a female donor with multiple sclerosis, enrolled in a pregnancy study. Each CDR3 is given with its conserved first and last residue.

v_call: TRBV5-1; cdr3_aa: CASWGPGQGNEQYF
v_call: TRBV4-1; cdr3_aa: CASSQDRGTGGASGYTF
v_call: TRBV25-1; cdr3_aa: CASSEGLAQPQHF
v_call: TRBV6-4; cdr3_aa: CASSPGTGGIGGYTF
v_call: TRBV7-3; cdr3_aa: CASSGQGATGELFF
v_call: TRBV5-1; cdr3_aa: CASSLAEGGPTEAFF
v_call: TRBV5-8; cdr3_aa: CASSLQGESYNEQFF
v_call: TRBV4-1; cdr3_aa: CASSQGGLLNTEAFF
v_call: TRBV7-9; cdr3_aa: CASRVAGSRYGFF
v_call: TRBV5-6; cdr3_aa: CASSIIGRRGRSPLHF
v_call: TRBV7-9; cdr3_aa: CASSLTGGVGADTQYF
v_call: TRBV30; cdr3_aa: CAWSAGTGDEKLFF
v_call: TRBV19; cdr3_aa: CASSILRRGGGLNYGYTF
v_call: TRBV7-9; cdr3_aa: CASSFSGGADTQYF
v_call: TRBV14; cdr3_aa: CASSRLVNRGPNYGYTF
v_call: TRBV7-2; cdr3_aa: CASSLVFGSGEKLFF
v_call: TRBV7-3; cdr3_aa: CASSSGGEETQYF
v_call: TRBV7-9; cdr3_aa: CASSSPGTEINYGYTF
v_call: TRBV19; cdr3_aa: CASSIRGRGPYEQYF
v_call: TRBV27; cdr3_aa: CASSEFGGAFDEQYF
v_call: TRBV19; cdr3_aa: CASSIDKRGVYEQYF
v_call: TRBV2; cdr3_aa: CASNLLAGGYNEQFF
v_call: TRBV6-1; cdr3_aa: CASGEEVRDNEQFF
v_call: TRBV7-9; cdr3_aa: CASSSQETQYF
v_call: TRBV10-3; cdr3_aa: CAISRQAFPSDYYGYTF
v_call: TRBV19; cdr3_aa: CASSFSGTSVDEQYF
v_call: TRBV19; cdr3_aa: CASSIARQNTYEQYF
v_call: TRBV5-8; cdr3_aa: CASSPDRENTEAFF
v_call: TRBV27; cdr3_aa: CASSSTGSYEQYF
v_call: TRBV4-2; cdr3_aa: CASSQQTGTDYGYTF
v_call: TRBV14; cdr3_aa: CASSLLVSRVGHDYGYTF
v_call: TRBV19; cdr3_aa: CASSIVGGANIQYF
v_call: TRBV30; cdr3_aa: CAWRGGGTNEKLFF
v_call: TRBV5-6; cdr3_aa: CASSGELGLAGKETQYF
v_call: TRBV9; cdr3_aa: CASSVDGSGGYTF
v_call: TRBV7-9; cdr3_aa: CASRAQGAGTEAFF
v_call: TRBV9; cdr3_aa: CASSPSGRGYNEQFF
v_call: TRBV18; cdr3_aa: CASSPPAGGPSNTGELFF
v_call: TRBV19; cdr3_aa: CASSIGTGGYRNYGYTF
v_call: TRBV7-2; cdr3_aa: CASSLVGQGGQPQHF
v_call: TRBV6-5; cdr3_aa: CASSIRGLGTDTQYF
v_call: TRBV11-2; cdr3_aa: CASSYDRSEAFF
v_call: TRBV10-3; cdr3_aa: CAISDLTGANEKLFF
v_call: TRBV27; cdr3_aa: CASSPLTGTGGEKLFF
v_call: TRBV27; cdr3_aa: CASSPRADRVYGYTF
v_call: TRBV5-5; cdr3_aa: CASSATGTSYGYTF
v_call: TRBV5-6; cdr3_aa: CASSSQGSREQYF
v_call: TRBV5-1; cdr3_aa: CASSPLRSGDTEAFF
v_call: TRBV4-1; cdr3_aa: CASSQDGPGGMNEQYF
v_call: TRBV5-1; cdr3_aa: CASGSGQGYEQYF
v_call: TRBV9; cdr3_aa: CASSGGGTGVSDTQYF
v_call: TRBV6-6; cdr3_aa: CAIAIPGQGSAGELFF
v_call: TRBV19; cdr3_aa: CASSSRDLGYTF
v_call: TRBV9; cdr3_aa: CASSALGGYTF
v_call: TRBV2; cdr3_aa: CARETGVALSGANVLTF
v_call: TRBV6-6; cdr3_aa: CASSPRGDRVHYGYTF
v_call: TRBV6-1; cdr3_aa: CASSGGTAIIHEQYF
v_call: TRBV5-1; cdr3_aa: CASSTTGYEQYF